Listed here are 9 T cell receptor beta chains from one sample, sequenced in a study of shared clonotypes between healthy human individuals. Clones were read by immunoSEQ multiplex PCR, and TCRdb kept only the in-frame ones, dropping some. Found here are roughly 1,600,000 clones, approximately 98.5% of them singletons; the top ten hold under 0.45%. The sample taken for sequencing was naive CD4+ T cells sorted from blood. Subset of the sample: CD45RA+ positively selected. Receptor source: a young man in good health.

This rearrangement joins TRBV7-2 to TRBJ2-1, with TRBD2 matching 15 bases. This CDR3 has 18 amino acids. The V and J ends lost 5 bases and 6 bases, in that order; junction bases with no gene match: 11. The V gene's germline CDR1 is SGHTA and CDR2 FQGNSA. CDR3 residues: CASSPRTGGLAGGNEQFF. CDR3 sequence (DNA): TGTGCCAGCAGCCCACGGACAGGGGGACTAGCGGGAGGCAATGAGCAGTTCTTC.

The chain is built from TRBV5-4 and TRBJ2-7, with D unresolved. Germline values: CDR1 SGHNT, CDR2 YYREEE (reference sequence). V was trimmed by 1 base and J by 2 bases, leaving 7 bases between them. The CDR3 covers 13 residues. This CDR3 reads CASSLSVTYEQYF. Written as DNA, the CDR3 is TGTGCCAGCAGCTTGAGCGTTACCTACGAGCAGTACTTC.

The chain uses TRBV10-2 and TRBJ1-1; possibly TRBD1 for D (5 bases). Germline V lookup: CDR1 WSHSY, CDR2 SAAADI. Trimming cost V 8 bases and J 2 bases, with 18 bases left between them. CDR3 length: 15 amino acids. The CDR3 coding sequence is TGCGCCAGCGTCATTCGGGGAGGGGATAACACTGAAGCTTTCTTT. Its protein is CASVIRGGDNTEAFF.

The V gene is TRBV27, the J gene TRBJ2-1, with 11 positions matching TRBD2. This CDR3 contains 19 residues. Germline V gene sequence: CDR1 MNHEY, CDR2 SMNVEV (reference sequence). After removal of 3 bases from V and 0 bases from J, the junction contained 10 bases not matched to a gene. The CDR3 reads CASSFRSRLAGGSYNEQFF. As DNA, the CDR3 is TGTGCCAGCAGTTTTCGGTCGAGGCTAGCGGGAGGCTCCTACAATGAGCAGTTCTTC.

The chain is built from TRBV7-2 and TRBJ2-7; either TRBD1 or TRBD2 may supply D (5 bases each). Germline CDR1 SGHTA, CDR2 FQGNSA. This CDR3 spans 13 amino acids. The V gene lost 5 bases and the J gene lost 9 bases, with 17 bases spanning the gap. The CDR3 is CASSPGTRFRQYF. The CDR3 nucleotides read TGTGCCAGCAGCCCCGGGACCCGGTTTCGGCAGTACTTC.

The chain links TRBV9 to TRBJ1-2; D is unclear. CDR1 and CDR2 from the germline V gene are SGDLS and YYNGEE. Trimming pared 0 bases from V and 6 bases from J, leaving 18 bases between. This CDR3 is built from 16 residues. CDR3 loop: CASSVAYGESLHGYTF. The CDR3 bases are TGTGCCAGCAGCGTAGCTTACGGAGAGTCTCTCCATGGCTACACCTTC.

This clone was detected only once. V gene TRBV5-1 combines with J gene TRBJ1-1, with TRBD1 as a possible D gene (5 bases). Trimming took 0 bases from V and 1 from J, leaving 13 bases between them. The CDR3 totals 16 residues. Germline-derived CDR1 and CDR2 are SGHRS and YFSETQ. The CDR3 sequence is CASSLAGSGRNTEAFF. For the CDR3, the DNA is TGCGCCAGCAGCTTGGCCGGCTCAGGGCGGAACACTGAAGCTTTCTTT. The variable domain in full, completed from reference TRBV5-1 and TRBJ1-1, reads KAGVTQTPRYLIKTRGQQVTLSCSPISGHRSVSWYQQTPGQGLQFLFEYFSETQRNKGNFPGRFSGRQFSNSRSEMNVSTLELGDSALYLCASSLAGSGRNTEAFFGQGTRLTVV.

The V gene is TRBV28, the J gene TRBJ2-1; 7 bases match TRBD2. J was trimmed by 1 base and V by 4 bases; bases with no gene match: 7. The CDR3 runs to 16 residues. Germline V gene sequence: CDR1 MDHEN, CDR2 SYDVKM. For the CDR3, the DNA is TGTGCCAGCAGTTCGCTGACTAGCTCTTCCTACAATGAGCAGTTCTTC. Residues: CASSSLTSSSYNEQFF.

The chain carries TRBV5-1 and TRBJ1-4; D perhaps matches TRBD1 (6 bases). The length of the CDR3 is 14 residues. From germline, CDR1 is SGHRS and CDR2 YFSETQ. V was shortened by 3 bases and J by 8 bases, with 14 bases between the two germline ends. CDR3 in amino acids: CASSYDRFDEKLFF. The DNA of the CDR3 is TGCGCCAGCAGCTACGACAGGTTCGACGAAAAACTGTTTTTT.